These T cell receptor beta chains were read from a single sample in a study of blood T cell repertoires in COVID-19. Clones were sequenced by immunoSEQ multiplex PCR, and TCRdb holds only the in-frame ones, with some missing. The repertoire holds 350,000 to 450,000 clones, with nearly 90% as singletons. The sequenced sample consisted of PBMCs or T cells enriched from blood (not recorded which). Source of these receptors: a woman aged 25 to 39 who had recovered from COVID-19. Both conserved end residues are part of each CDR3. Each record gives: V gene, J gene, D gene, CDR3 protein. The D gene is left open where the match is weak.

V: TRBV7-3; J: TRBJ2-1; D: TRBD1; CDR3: CASSSHHRGKLSYNEQFF
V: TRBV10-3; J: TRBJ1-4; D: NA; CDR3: CAISESREKLFF
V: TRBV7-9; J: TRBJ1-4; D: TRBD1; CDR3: CASSSPRQGMRTNEKLFF
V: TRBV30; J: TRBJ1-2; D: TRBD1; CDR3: CAWSPYHTGGGYTF
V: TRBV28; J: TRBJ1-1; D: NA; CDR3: CASNSPGRANTEAFF
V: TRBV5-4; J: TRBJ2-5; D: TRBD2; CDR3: CASSTGLAFGETQYF
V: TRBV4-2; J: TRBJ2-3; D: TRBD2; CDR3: CASSQGRAGGPTNTQYF
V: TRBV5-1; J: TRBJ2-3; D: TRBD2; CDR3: CASSRGSGSADTQYF
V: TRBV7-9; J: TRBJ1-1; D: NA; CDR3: CASSLGMGGSTEAFF
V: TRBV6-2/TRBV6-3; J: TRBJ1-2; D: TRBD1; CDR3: CASSFGQVPWDGYTF
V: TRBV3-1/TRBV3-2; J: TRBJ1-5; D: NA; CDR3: CASSPSRDQPQHF
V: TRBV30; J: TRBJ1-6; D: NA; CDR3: CAWTVTAYNSPLHF
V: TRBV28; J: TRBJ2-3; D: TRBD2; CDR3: CASSQGLAGVNLYTDTQYF
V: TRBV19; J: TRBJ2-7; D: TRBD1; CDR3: CASSPPGTASYEQYF
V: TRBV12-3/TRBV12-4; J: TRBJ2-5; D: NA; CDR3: CASSHPRETQYF
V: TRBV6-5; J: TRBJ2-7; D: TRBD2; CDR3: CASSYSLAGTREQYF